This T cell receptor beta chain was sequenced during a study of blood T cells in healthy people across ages. This clonotype was seen a few times. Germline CDR1 MNHEY, CDR2 SVGEGT. The V end lost 5 bases, the J end lost 4 bases, and 18 bases lay between the germline ends. The CDR3 loop spans 15 amino acids. A sample-barcoded 5' primer and a J-beta primer mix were used in a second PCR of roughly 7 to 11 cycles. Every individual sample yielded 2.5 million or more paired-end reads (each containing CDR3). Each CDR3 protein is one row after TCRdb ran MiXCR on the 5' RACE reads. The table has approximately 820,000 distinct CDR3 sequences, around 43% seen once; the top ten hold around 18%.

The TCR comes from a man in his 60s in good health. Input material: blood. This rearrangement joins TRBV6-2 or TRBV6-3 to TRBJ2-7; D is tentatively TRBD1 or TRBD2 (6 bases each). The CDR3 sequence is CASSTVRGAIYEQYF. The DNA of the CDR3 is TGTGCCAGCAGTACCGTTAGGGGGGCGATATACGAGCAGTACTTC.